Listed below are T cell receptor beta chains from one sample, sequenced in a study of read filtering for tumor transcriptome and immune sequencing. TCRdb reprocessed the reads with MiXCR, giving one entry per CDR3 protein. The profile shows about 40,000 distinct CDR3 sequences, about 12% of them singletons. Sequenced sample: a population of CD138-negative cells sorted from bone marrow. Receptors originate from a donor at least 40 years old with multiple myeloma. CDR3s include the opening cysteine and the closing phenylalanine or tryptophan. Fields, in order: V gene, D gene, J gene, CDR3 length, clone size, CDR3 DNA, CDR3 protein. A D gene is named only where the DNA matches it firmly. The listing skips clone size in some rows; elsewhere it reads once, few, many or a size class.

V: TRBV20-1; D: -; J: TRBJ1-2; length: 13; size: many; DNA: TGCAGTGGAAAACAGGGAGCTAACTATGGCTACACCTTC; CDR3: CSGKQGANYGYTF
V: TRBV5-4; D: -; J: TRBJ2-1; length: 14; size: many; DNA: TGTGCCAGCAGCTTAAGAGAGGCCTACAATGAGCAGTTCTTC; CDR3: CASSLREAYNEQFF
V: TRBV11-2; D: -; J: TRBJ2-4; length: 16; size: -; DNA: TGTGCCAGCAGCCAAACTGGGGGAGTGGCCAAAAACATTCAGTACTTC; CDR3: CASSQTGGVAKNIQYF
V: TRBV11-2; D: TRBD2; J: TRBJ2-2; length: 16; size: many; DNA: TGTGCCAGCAGCTTGACAGCGGGGGTGAGGACCGGGGAGCTGTTTTTT; CDR3: CASSLTAGVRTGELFF
V: TRBV7-2; D: -; J: TRBJ2-3; length: 16; size: many; DNA: TGTGCCAGCAGCTTAAGCCCCATGGGGAGCACAGATACGCAGTATTTT; CDR3: CASSLSPMGSTDTQYF
V: TRBV5-5; D: TRBD1; J: TRBJ2-7; length: 17; size: many; DNA: TGTGCCAGCAGCAGAATTAGACAGGGACGGAACTCCTACGAGCAGTACTTC; CDR3: CASSRIRQGRNSYEQYF
V: TRBV7-9; D: -; J: TRBJ2-2; length: 16; size: few; DNA: TGTGCCAGCAGCCGGGTCAGGGATCTGAACACCGGGGAGCTGTTTTTT; CDR3: CASSRVRDLNTGELFF
V: TRBV29-1; D: -; J: TRBJ1-1; length: 11; size: many; DNA: TGCAGCGTTGGGCAGGGCCCTGAAGCTTTCTTT; CDR3: CSVGQGPEAFF
V: TRBV20-1; D: TRBD1; J: TRBJ2-1; length: 14; size: many; DNA: TGCAGTGCTGGGCCGGGACAGGTATTAGGTGAGCAGTTCTTC; CDR3: CSAGPGQVLGEQFF
V: TRBV10-3; D: TRBD1; J: TRBJ2-7; length: 16; size: many; DNA: TGTGCCATCAGTCTAGGAGGGGACAGGGGTTATTACGAGCAGTACTTC; CDR3: CAISLGGDRGYYEQYF
V: TRBV7-2; D: TRBD1; J: TRBJ1-1; length: 17; size: -; DNA: TGTGCCAGCAGCTCCGGACAGGCCCTTCCCAGGAACACTGAAGCTTTCTTT; CDR3: CASSSGQALPRNTEAFF
V: TRBV10-2; D: -; J: TRBJ2-3; length: 13; size: -; DNA: TGCGCCAGCAGTGAGTTTAGCAGGGGTACGCAGTATTTT; CDR3: CASSEFSRGTQYF
V: TRBV7-9; D: -; J: TRBJ2-5; length: 14; size: many; DNA: TGTGCCAGCAGCTTTGTGGGGGGAGCGGAGACCCAGTACTTC; CDR3: CASSFVGGAETQYF
V: TRBV19; D: -; J: TRBJ2-1; length: 15; size: -; DNA: TGTGCCAGTAGGGAGAGGTGGAGCTCCTACAATGAGCAGTTCTTC; CDR3: CASRERWSSYNEQFF
V: TRBV6-1; D: TRBD1; J: TRBJ2-7; length: 15; size: many; DNA: TGTGCCACCCGGTACGGGACAGGGATAACCTACGAGCAGTACTTC; CDR3: CATRYGTGITYEQYF
V: TRBV5-1; D: TRBD1; J: TRBJ2-7; length: 16; size: many; DNA: TGCGCCAGCCGAGGGATCTCTTGGCAGGGGGCCTACGAGCAGTACTTC; CDR3: CASRGISWQGAYEQYF
V: TRBV28; D: -; J: TRBJ2-7; length: 13; size: many; DNA: TGTGCCGGGGCGAGGGCGGACTCCTACGAGCAGTACTTC; CDR3: CAGARADSYEQYF
V: TRBV12-3/TRBV12-4; D: -; J: TRBJ2-1; length: 14; size: many; DNA: TGTGCCAGCAGCCTGGGCGGGACTTGGGATGAGCAGTTCTTC; CDR3: CASSLGGTWDEQFF
V: TRBV20-1; D: TRBD1; J: TRBJ1-5; length: 17; size: many; DNA: TGCAGTGCTAGAGATCCTACTGGACAGGGTGGGCGTCAGCCCCAGCATTTT; CDR3: CSARDPTGQGGRQPQHF
V: TRBV20-1; D: -; J: TRBJ1-1; length: 14; size: many; DNA: TGCAGTGCTTCGAGTACCCTAGCCGGCGCTGAAGCTTTCTTT; CDR3: CSASSTLAGAEAFF
V: TRBV7-9; D: TRBD2; J: TRBJ2-1; length: 13; size: many; DNA: TGTGCCAGCAGCCCACTAGCGGGGGATGAGCAGTTCTTC; CDR3: CASSPLAGDEQFF
V: TRBV7-2; D: -; J: TRBJ1-1; length: 14; size: few; DNA: TGTGCCAGCAGCTTAAACAGGGAGAGCACTGAAGCTTTCTTT; CDR3: CASSLNRESTEAFF
V: TRBV29-1; D: TRBD1; J: TRBJ2-1; length: 14; size: many; DNA: TGCAGCGTTGGGGACAGCTTTCGGGGAAATGAGCAGTTCTTC; CDR3: CSVGDSFRGNEQFF
V: TRBV7-2; D: -; J: TRBJ2-1; length: 15; size: many; DNA: TGTGCCAGCAGCTTACGGCCAGGCTCCTACAATGAGCAGTTCTTC; CDR3: CASSLRPGSYNEQFF
V: TRBV7-6; D: -; J: TRBJ2-7; length: 15; size: many; DNA: TGTGCCAGCAGCATAGGGCCGACTCCAACCTACGAGCAGTACTTC; CDR3: CASSIGPTPTYEQYF
V: TRBV18; D: -; J: TRBJ1-1; length: 14; size: many; DNA: TGTGCCAGCTCCCCGTCAGGGGTGAACACTGAAGCTTTCTTT; CDR3: CASSPSGVNTEAFF
V: TRBV12-5; D: -; J: TRBJ1-1; length: 16; size: many; DNA: TGTGCTAGTGGTTTGTTATTCTCTGGTGCGAACACTGAAGCTTTCTTT; CDR3: CASGLLFSGANTEAFF
V: TRBV20-1; D: -; J: TRBJ1-5; length: 13; size: many; DNA: TGCAGTGCTAGAGCCCAATACAATCAGCCCCAGCATTTT; CDR3: CSARAQYNQPQHF